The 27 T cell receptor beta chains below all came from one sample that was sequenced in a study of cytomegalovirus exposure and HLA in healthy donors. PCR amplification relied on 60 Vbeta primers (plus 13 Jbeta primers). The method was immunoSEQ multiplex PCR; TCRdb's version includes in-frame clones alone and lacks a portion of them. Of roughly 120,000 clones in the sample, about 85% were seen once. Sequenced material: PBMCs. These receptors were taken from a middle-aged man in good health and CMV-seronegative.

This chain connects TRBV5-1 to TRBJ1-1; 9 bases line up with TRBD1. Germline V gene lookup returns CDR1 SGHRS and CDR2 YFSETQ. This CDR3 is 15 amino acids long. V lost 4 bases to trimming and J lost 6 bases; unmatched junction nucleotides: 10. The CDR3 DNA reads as TGCGCCAGCAGCCACACACCGGGACAGGGTTCTGAAGCTTTCTTT. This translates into CASSHTPGQGSEAFF. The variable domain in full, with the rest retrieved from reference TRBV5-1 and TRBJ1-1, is KAGVTQTPRYLIKTRGQQVTLSCSPISGHRSVSWYQQTPGQGLQFLFEYFSETQRNKGNFPGRFSGRQFSNSRSEMNVSTLELGDSALYLCASSHTPGQGSEAFFGQGTRLTVV.

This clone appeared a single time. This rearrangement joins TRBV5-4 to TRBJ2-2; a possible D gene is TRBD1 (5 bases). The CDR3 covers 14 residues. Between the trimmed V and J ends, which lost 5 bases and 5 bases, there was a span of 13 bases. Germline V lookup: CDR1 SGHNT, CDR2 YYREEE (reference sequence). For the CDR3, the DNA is TGTGCCAGCAGTCTGAATGGGGCTACCGGGGAGCTGTTTTTT. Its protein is CASSLNGATGELFF.

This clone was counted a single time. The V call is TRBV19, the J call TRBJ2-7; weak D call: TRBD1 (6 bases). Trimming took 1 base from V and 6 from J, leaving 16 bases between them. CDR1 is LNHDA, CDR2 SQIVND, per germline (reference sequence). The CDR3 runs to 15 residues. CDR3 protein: CASSIGAGRGSEQYF. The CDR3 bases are TGTGCCAGTAGTATAGGGGCCGGCAGGGGCTCCGAGCAGTACTTC.

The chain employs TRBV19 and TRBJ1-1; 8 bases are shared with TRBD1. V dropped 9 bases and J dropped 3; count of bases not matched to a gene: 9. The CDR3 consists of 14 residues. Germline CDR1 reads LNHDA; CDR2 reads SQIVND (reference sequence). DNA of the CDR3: TGTGCCAGCAATTACAGGGGGTCGGACACTGAAGCTTTCTTT. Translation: CASNYRGSDTEAFF.

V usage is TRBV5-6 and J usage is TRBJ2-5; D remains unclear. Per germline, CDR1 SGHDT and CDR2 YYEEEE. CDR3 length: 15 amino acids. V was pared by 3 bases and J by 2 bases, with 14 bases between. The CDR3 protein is CASSSSVQVQETQYF. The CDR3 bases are TGTGCCAGCAGCTCAAGCGTACAAGTACAAGAGACCCAGTACTTC.

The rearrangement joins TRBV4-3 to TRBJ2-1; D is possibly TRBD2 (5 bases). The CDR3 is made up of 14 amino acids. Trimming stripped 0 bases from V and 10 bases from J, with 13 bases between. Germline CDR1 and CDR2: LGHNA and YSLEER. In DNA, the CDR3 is TGCGCCAGCAGCCAAGATAGGAGGCACACAGAGCAGTTCTTC. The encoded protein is CASSQDRRHTEQFF.

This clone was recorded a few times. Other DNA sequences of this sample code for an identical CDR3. The CDR3 DNA follows: TGCGCCAGCAGCTTGGCAGGGGATCAGCCCCAGCATTTT. Its protein is CASSLAGDQPQHF. The chain combines TRBV5-1 with TRBJ1-5, with a possible D match to TRBD1 (6 bases). The CDR3 has 13 residues. Trimming took 0 bases from V and 5 from J, leaving 6 bases between them. Germline values: CDR1 SGHRS, CDR2 YFSETQ. The whole variable domain, filled in from reference TRBV5-1 and TRBJ1-5, reads KAGVTQTPRYLIKTRGQQVTLSCSPISGHRSVSWYQQTPGQGLQFLFEYFSETQRNKGNFPGRFSGRQFSNSRSEMNVSTLELGDSALYLCASSLAGDQPQHFGDGTRLSIL.

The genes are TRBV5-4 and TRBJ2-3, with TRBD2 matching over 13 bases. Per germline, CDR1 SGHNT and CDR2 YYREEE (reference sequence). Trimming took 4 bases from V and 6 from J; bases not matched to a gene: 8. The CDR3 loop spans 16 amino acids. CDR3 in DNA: TGTGCCAGCAGCATGACTAGCGGGGGGCCACGGGATACGCAGTATTTT. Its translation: CASSMTSGGPRDTQYF.

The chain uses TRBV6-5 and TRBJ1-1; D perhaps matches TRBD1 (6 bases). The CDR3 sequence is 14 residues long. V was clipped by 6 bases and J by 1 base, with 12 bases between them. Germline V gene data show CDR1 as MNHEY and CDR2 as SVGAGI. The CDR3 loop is CASSPDRRNTEAFF. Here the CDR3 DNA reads TGTGCCAGCAGCCCGGACAGAAGGAACACTGAAGCTTTCTTT.

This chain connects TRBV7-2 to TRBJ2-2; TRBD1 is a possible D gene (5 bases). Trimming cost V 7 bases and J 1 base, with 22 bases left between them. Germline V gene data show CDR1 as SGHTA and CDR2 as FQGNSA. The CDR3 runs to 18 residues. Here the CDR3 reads CASTPGRGLGKNTGELFF. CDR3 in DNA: TGTGCCAGCACCCCAGGTAGGGGTCTGGGCAAGAACACCGGGGAGCTGTTTTTT.

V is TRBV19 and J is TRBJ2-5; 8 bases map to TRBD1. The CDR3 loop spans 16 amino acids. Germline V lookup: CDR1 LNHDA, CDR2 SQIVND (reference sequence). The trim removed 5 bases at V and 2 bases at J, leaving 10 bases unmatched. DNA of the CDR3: TGTGCCAGTAGTCGCACCGACAGGGGACGACAAGAGACCCAGTACTTC. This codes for CASSRTDRGRQETQYF.

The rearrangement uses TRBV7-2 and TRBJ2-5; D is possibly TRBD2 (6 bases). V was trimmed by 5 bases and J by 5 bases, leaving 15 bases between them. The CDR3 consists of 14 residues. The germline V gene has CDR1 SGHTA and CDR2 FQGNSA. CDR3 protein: CASSQLGGGETQYF. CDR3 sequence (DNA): TGTGCCAGCAGCCAGCTGGGGGGTGGGGAGACCCAGTACTTC.

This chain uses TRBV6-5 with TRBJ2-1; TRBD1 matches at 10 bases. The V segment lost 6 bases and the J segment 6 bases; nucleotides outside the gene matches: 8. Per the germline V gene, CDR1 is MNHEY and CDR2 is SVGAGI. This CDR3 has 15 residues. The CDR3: CASSPSRDRGNEQFF. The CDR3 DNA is TGTGCCAGCAGCCCCAGCCGGGACAGGGGCAATGAGCAGTTCTTC.

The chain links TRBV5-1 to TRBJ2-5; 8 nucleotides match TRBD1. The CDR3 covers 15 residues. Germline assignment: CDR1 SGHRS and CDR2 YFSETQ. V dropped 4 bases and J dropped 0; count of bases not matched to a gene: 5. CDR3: CASSNRQGYQETQYF. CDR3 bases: TGCGCCAGCAGCAACCGACAGGGGTACCAAGAGACCCAGTACTTC.

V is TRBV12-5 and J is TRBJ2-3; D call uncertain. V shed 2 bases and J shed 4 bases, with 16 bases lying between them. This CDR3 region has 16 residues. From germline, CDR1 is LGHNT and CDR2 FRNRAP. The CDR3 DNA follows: TGTGCTAGTGGTTTGACAGACACACTGGTGCCAGATACGCAGTATTTT. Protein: CASGLTDTLVPDTQYF. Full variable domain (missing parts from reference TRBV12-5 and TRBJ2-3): DARVTQTPRHKVTEMGQEVTMRCQPILGHNTVFWYRQTMMQGLELLAYFRNRAPLDDSGMPKDRFSAEMPDATLATLKIQPSEPRDSAVYFCASGLTDTLVPDTQYFGPGTRLTVL.

CDR3 in DNA: TGTGCCAGCAGCTTGGCGGACAGGGTGTACAATGAGCAGTTCTTC. Encoded protein: CASSLADRVYNEQFF. The rearrangement joins TRBV5-5 to TRBJ2-1; 8 bases are a match to TRBD1. Germline loops: CDR1 SGHKS, CDR2 YYEKEE (reference sequence). This CDR3 contains 15 residues. The J segment lost 4 bases and the V segment lost 0 bases, leaving 3 bases of the junction unmatched.

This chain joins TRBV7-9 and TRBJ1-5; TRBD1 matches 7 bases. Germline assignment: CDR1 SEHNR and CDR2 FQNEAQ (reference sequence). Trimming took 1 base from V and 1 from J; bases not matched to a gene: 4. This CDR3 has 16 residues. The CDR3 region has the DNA TGTGCCAGCAGCTTAGGGACAGGATCGAGCAATCAGCCCCAGCATTTT. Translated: CASSLGTGSSNQPQHF.

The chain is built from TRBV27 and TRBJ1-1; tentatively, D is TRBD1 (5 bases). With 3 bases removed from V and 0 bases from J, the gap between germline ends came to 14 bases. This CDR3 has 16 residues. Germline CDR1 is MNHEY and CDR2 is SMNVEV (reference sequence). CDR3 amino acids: CASSLEDSTMNTEAFF. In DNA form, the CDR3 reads TGTGCCAGCAGTTTGGAAGACAGCACCATGAACACTGAAGCTTTCTTT.

The CDR3 is CASSVPKGWVNEKLFF. CDR3 DNA: TGTGCCAGCAGTGTGCCCAAGGGGTGGGTTAATGAAAAACTGTTTTTT. V gene TRBV25-1 combines with J gene TRBJ1-4; possibly TRBD1 for D (5 bases). This CDR3 has 16 residues. CDR1 is MGHDK, CDR2 SYGVNS, per germline. V lost 4 bases, J lost 4 bases, and 16 bases lay in between. Using reference TRBV25-1 and TRBJ1-4 for the parts outside the CDR3, the full variable domain is EADIYQTPRYLVIGTGKKITLECSQTMGHDKMYWYQQDPGMELHLIHYSYGVNSTEKGDLSSESTVSRIRTEHFPLTLESARPSHTSQYLCASSVPKGWVNEKLFFGSGTQLSVL.

CDR3 residues: CASSLYSRNTNTEAFF. Here the CDR3 DNA reads TGTGCCAGCAGCTTATACAGCCGAAACACGAACACTGAAGCTTTCTTT. This chain links TRBV7-3 with TRBJ1-1; no firm D call. With 2 bases removed from V and 1 base from J, the gap between germline ends came to 14 bases. Looked up from germline, CDR1 is SGHTA and CDR2 is FQGTGA. The CDR3 has 16 amino acids. The whole variable domain, filled in from reference TRBV7-3 and TRBJ1-1, reads GAGVSQTPSNKVTEKGKYVELRCDPISGHTALYWYRQSLGQGPEFLIYFQGTGAADDSGLPNDRFFAVRPEGSVSTLKIQRTERGDSAVYLCASSLYSRNTNTEAFFGQGTRLTVV.

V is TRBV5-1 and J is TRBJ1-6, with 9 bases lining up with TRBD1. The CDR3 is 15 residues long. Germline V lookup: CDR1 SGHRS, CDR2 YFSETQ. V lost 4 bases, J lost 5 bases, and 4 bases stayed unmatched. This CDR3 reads CASSRGDRDNSPLHF. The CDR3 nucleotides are TGCGCCAGCAGCCGGGGGGACAGGGATAATTCACCCCTCCACTTT.

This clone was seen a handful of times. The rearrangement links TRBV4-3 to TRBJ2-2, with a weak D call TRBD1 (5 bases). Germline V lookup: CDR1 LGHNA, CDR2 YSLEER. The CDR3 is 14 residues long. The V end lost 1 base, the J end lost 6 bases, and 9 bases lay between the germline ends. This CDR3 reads CASSQAWGAGELFF. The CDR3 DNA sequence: TGCGCCAGCAGCCAAGCTTGGGGCGCCGGGGAGCTGTTTTTT.

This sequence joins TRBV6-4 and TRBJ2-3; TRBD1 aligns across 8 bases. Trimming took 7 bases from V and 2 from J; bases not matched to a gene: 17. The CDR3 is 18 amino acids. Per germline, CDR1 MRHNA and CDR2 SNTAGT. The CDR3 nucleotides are TGTGCCAGCAACCGGGACAGGTGCGGGAACTCAATCACAGATACGCAGTATTTT. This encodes CASNRDRCGNSITDTQYF.

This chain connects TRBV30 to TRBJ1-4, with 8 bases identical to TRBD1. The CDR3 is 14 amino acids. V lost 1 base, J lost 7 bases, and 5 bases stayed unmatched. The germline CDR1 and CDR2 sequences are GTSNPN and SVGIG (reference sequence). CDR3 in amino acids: CAWSAQGAGEKLFF. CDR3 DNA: TGTGCCTGGAGTGCGCAGGGGGCTGGTGAAAAACTGTTTTTT. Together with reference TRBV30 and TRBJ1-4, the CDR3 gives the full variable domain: SQTIHQWPATLVQPVGSPLSLECTVEGTSNPNLYWYRQAAGRGLQLLFYSVGIGQISSEVPQNLSASRPQDRQFILSSKKLLLSDSGFYLCAWSAQGAGEKLFFGSGTQLSVL.

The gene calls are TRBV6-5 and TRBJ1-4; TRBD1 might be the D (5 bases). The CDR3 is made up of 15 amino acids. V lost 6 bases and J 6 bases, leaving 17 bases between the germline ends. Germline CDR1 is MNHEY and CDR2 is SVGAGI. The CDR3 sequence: CASRRPGWSDEKLFF. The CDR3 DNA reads TGTGCCAGCAGAAGACCAGGGTGGTCGGATGAAAAACTGTTTTTT.

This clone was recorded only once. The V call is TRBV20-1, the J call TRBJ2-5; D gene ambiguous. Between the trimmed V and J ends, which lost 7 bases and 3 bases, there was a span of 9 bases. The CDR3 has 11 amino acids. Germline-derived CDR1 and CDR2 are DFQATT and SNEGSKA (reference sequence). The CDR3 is CSVATEETQYF. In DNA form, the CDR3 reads TGCAGTGTTGCGACTGAAGAGACCCAGTACTTC.

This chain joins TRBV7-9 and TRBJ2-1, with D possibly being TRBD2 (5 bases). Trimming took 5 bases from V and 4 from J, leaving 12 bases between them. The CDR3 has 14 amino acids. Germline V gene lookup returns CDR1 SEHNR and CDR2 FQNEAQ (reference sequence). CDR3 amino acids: CASSPGSLYNEQFF. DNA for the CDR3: TGTGCCAGCAGCCCGGGGTCCCTTTACAATGAGCAGTTCTTC.